This TCR beta chain was found in a study of cytomegalovirus exposure and HLA in healthy donors. The germline V gene has CDR1 SGHKS and CDR2 YYEKEE (reference sequence). This CDR3 is built from 12 residues. Trimming pared 7 bases from V and 4 bases from J, leaving 12 bases between. This PCR relied on a set of 60 Vbeta primers and 13 Jbeta primers. Sequenced by immunoSEQ multiplex PCR; TCRdb stores in-frame clones only, minus some. The repertoire holds roughly 190,000 clones, about four fifths seen once, with around 2% in the top ten. The clonotype originates from a young man in good health and CMV-seronegative. Input material: PBMCs. The rearrangement joins TRBV5-5 to TRBJ2-7; tentative D call: TRBD1 (5 bases). CDR3 DNA sequence: TGTGCCAGCGAGGTCAGGGCTTACGAGCAGTACTTC. It specifies CASEVRAYEQYF.